Following are 18 T cell receptor beta chains from one sample sequenced in a study of cytomegalovirus exposure and HLA in healthy donors. The PCR made use of 60 Vbeta and 13 Jbeta primers. This table comes from immunoSEQ multiplex PCR, and its TCRdb copy is limited to in-frame clones, with some not included. The data hold over 150,000 clones, with roughly four fifths observed a single time. Sequenced: PBMCs. These receptors were collected from a man aged 50-59 years in good health and CMV-seropositive.

This clone was counted a single time. This chain connects TRBV18 to TRBJ2-5, with TRBD1 matching 8 bases. The trim removed 1 base at V and 2 bases at J, leaving 6 bases unmatched. Germline V gene sequence: CDR1 KGHSH, CDR2 LQKENI. The CDR3 runs 16 residues. This chain's CDR3 is CASSPRIGTGQETQYF. The CDR3 bases are TGTGCCAGCTCACCACGAATCGGGACAGGACAAGAGACCCAGTACTTC.

The rearrangement uses TRBV28 and TRBJ2-2; no clear D gene. This CDR3 has 16 residues. The germline gives CDR1 MDHEN, CDR2 SYDVKM. Trimming shortened V by 6 bases and J by 4 bases, and 18 bases separated the two germline ends. In nucleotides, the CDR3 is TGTGCCAGCAGGTCCCCGGTTCGCTCTTTCACCGGGGAGCTGTTTTTT. It yields the protein CASRSPVRSFTGELFF.

The chain has TRBV9 and TRBJ2-1, with a tentative D call TRBD1 (6 bases). V lost 3 bases to trimming and J lost 15 bases, with 25 bases between them. The CDR3 sequence is 15 residues long. Germline V gene data show CDR1 as SGDLS and CDR2 as YYNGEE. The CDR3 DNA reads TGTGCCAGCAGCGGACTTAAGACCGGGACAACCAGTCTGTTCTTC. Its translation: CASSGLKTGTTSLFF. The entire variable domain, with the rest obtained from reference TRBV9 and TRBJ2-1, is as follows: DSGVTQTPKHLITATGQRVTLRCSPRSGDLSVYWYQQSLDQGLQFLIQYYNGEERAKGNILERFSAQQFPDLHSELNLSSLELGDSALYFCASSGLKTGTTSLFFGPGTRLTVL.

The rearrangement links TRBV28 to TRBJ2-3; 13 bases agree with TRBD2. CDR3 size: 17 residues. The ends lost 5 bases at V and 2 bases at J; junction bases unmatched: 7. Germline-derived CDR1 and CDR2 are MDHEN and SYDVKM. The DNA for the CDR3 is TGTGCCAGCAGTGCACTAGCGGGAGGGAGACTCACAGATACGCAGTATTTT. Its protein is CASSALAGGRLTDTQYF.

This clone occurred once. The identical CDR3 is also encoded by other nucleotide sequences in the sample. The V and J genes are TRBV11-2 and TRBJ1-2; D ambiguous. V was shortened by 1 base and J by 8 bases, with 5 bases between the two germline ends. There are 11 residues in the CDR3. Germline V CDR1 and CDR2: SGHAT, FQNNGV. The CDR3 coding sequence is TGTGCCAGCAGCTTAGGAGGGGGCTACACCTTC. The encoded protein is CASSLGGGYTF.

The J gene is TRBJ2-4, the V gene TRBV28, with D uncertain. Trimming stripped 8 bases from V and 0 bases from J, with 11 bases between. Germline V lookup: CDR1 MDHEN, CDR2 SYDVKM. The CDR3 totals 14 residues. CDR3 protein: CASASGTAKNIQYF. The CDR3 region has the DNA TGTGCCAGCGCCTCGGGTACAGCCAAAAACATTCAGTACTTC.

This clone was recorded once. The V call is TRBV7-8, the J call TRBJ1-5; perhaps TRBD1 as D (5 bases). The V gene lost 2 bases and the J gene lost 1 base, with 9 bases spanning the gap. The CDR3 runs to 15 residues. From germline, CDR1 is SGHVS and CDR2 FQNEAQ. CDR3 amino acids: CASSLQGGSNQPQHF. The CDR3 nucleotides are TGTGCCAGCAGCTTACAGGGAGGCAGCAATCAGCCCCAGCATTTT.

This chain connects TRBV7-9 to TRBJ2-3; TRBD2 agrees at 8 bases. The ends lost 4 bases at V and 4 bases at J; junction bases unmatched: 7. CDR3 length equals 15 residues. Germline V gives CDR1 SEHNR, CDR2 FQNEAQ (reference sequence). The CDR3 region has the DNA TGTGCCAGCAGCTGGCTAGCGGGCGGTCCAGATACGCAGTATTTT. It codes for CASSWLAGGPDTQYF.

The chain couples TRBV5-1 to TRBJ2-3, with 10 nucleotides matching TRBD1. The CDR3 totals 16 residues. V gave up 0 bases and J gave up 5 bases; unmatched junction bases: 6. Germline CDR1 is SGHRS and CDR2 is YFSETQ. The CDR3 reads CASSLVGTGVGDTQYF. The CDR3 bases are TGCGCCAGCAGCTTGGTCGGGACAGGGGTGGGAGATACGCAGTATTTT.

The genes are TRBV4-3 and TRBJ2-7; D perhaps matches TRBD1 (6 bases). The CDR3 contains 17 residues. The V gene's germline CDR1 is LGHNA and CDR2 YSLEER. V was cut by 0 bases and J by 0 bases, with 15 bases left in between. CDR3: CASSQDLGQPISYEQYF. Written as DNA, the CDR3 is TGCGCCAGCAGCCAAGATCTCGGACAGCCAATCTCCTACGAGCAGTACTTC.

This chain connects TRBV6-6 to TRBJ2-1, with 8 nucleotides matching TRBD1. The germline CDR1 and CDR2 sequences are MNHNY and SVGAGI (reference sequence). With 5 bases clipped from V and 7 bases from J, the junction kept 10 bases outside the gene matches. This CDR3 has 15 residues. This chain's CDR3 is CASSDKTGDLNEQFF. CDR3 bases: TGTGCCAGCAGTGATAAGACAGGGGATTTGAATGAGCAGTTCTTC.

The gene calls are TRBV5-8 and TRBJ2-3, with a tentative D call TRBD2 (6 bases). CDR1 is SGHTS and CDR2 is YDEGEE in the germline V gene. The CDR3 contains 15 residues. Trimming stripped 1 base from V and 2 bases from J, with 11 bases between. This CDR3 reads CASSLWEVPTDTQYF. The CDR3 DNA reads TGTGCCAGCAGCTTGTGGGAGGTTCCCACAGATACGCAGTATTTT.

This clone showed up just once. V is TRBV11-3 and J is TRBJ2-3, with TRBD1 identical over 9 bases. Per the germline V gene, CDR1 is SGHNT and CDR2 is YENEEA. The CDR3 covers 16 residues. The V gene end was trimmed by 5 bases and the J gene end by 1 base; junction bases not matched to a gene: 7. CDR3 coding DNA: TGTGCCAGCAGCCGCCGAACAGGGGGCCGCACAGATACGCAGTATTTT. It encodes CASSRRTGGRTDTQYF.

The V gene is TRBV11-1, the J gene TRBJ2-4; D unclear. The CDR3 is 11 residues long. V dropped 5 bases and J dropped 4 bases, with 3 bases sitting between them. CDR1 SGHAT and CDR2 FQDESV come from the germline V gene (reference sequence). DNA for the CDR3: TGTGCCAGCAGCACAAAAAACATTCAGTACTTC. Protein: CASSTKNIQYF.

The chain joins TRBV11-2 to TRBJ1-2; tentative D call: TRBD1 (6 bases). The CDR3 loop spans 15 amino acids. Per germline, CDR1 SGHAT and CDR2 FQNNGV. V was shortened by 1 base and J by 1 base, with 10 bases between the two germline ends. The CDR3 reads CASSLAGQINYGYTF. CDR3 sequence (DNA): TGTGCCAGCAGCTTAGCCGGACAGATTAACTATGGCTACACCTTC.

The V and J genes are TRBV11-2 and TRBJ2-2, with 10 bases that match TRBD1. This CDR3 has 15 amino acids. With 1 base clipped from V and 6 bases from J, the junction kept 2 bases outside the gene matches. Germline V gives CDR1 SGHAT, CDR2 FQNNGV. CDR3 DNA: TGTGCCAGCAGCTTAGGACAGGGGGCCGCCGGGGAGCTGTTTTTT. Protein sequence: CASSLGQGAAGELFF.

This clone was observed once. A junction boundary mismatches the germline segment, possibly from a read error. The chain uses TRBV7-9 and TRBJ1-1; 7 nucleotides align to TRBD1. Germline V gives CDR1 SEHNR, CDR2 FQNEAQ (reference sequence). The CDR3 is 15 amino acids. The CDR3 here is CASRLDRDPNTEAFF. DNA for the CDR3: TGTGCCAGCAGGTTAGACAGGGACCCGAACACTGAAGCTTTCTTT.

Worth noting for this clone: At one end, the junction sequence differs from germline, possibly due to a read error. The chain links TRBV7-9 to TRBJ1-1; TRBD1 is a possible D gene (6 bases). Germline V gene data show CDR1 as SEHNR and CDR2 as FQNEAQ (reference sequence). CDR3 length: 14 amino acids. The CDR3 is CSSSLQGVGTEAFF. The CDR3 nucleotides are TGTTCCAGCAGCTTACAGGGCGTCGGCACTGAAGCTTTCTTT.